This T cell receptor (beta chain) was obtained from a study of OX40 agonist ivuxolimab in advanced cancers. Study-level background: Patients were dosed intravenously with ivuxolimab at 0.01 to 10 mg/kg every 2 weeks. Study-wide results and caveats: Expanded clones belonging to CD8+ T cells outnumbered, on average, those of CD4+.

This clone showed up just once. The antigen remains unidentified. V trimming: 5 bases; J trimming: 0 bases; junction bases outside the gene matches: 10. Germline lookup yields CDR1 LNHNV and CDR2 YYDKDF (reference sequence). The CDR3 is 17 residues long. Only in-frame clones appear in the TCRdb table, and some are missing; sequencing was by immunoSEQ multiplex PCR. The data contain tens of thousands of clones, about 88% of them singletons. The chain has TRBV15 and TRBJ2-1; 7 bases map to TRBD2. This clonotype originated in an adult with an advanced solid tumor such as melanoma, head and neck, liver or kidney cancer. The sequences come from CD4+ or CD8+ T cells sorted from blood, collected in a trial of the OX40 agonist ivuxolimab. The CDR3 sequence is CATSPVGGGSSYNEQFF. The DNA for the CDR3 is TGTGCCACCAGCCCCGTGGGTGGCGGGAGCTCCTACAATGAGCAGTTCTTC.